This T cell receptor (beta chain) was sequenced for a study of T cell clusters in autoimmune cytopenias. Study-level findings and limits: Comparing secondary cytopenia with chronic lymphocytic leukemia showed no cluster-lack signature, apparently masked by lymphoma repertoire. TRB repertoire shifts in secondary cytopenia and chronic lymphocytic leukemia mostly reflected lymphoma, not autoimmunity.

TRB amplification used approximately 250 ng of peripheral blood genomic DNA. Points on this clonotype: Its antigen is not identified.

TRB was amplified by touch-down multiplex PCR, primer pools A and B combined. TCRdb re-called the multiplex PCR reads and catalogs CDR3 proteins one per entry, DNA excluded. The sample spans some 7,000 distinct CDR3 sequences; the ten largest clones claim 25% to 35%. The germline V gene encodes CDR1 MNHNY and CDR2 SVGAGI (reference sequence). The CDR3 extends over 14 amino acids. This chain connects TRBV6-6 to TRBJ2-5. The specimen sequenced was peripheral blood. This clonotype originated in a human donor with an autoimmune cytopenia or autoimmune hepatitis (not recorded which). CDR3 sequence: CASALSGAQETQYF.